The source of this T cell receptor beta chain is a study of preoperative IRX-2 immunotherapy in early breast cancer. Trimming took 1 base from V and 2 from J; bases not matched to a gene: 18. CDR3 length: 20 residues. The germline V gene encodes CDR1 LGHNT and CDR2 FRNRAP. Described treatment: preoperative locoregional IRX-2 cytokine immunotherapy. Samples came from a phase Ib trial of preoperative locoregional IRX-2 cytokine immunotherapy. Using immunoSEQ multiplex PCR, the repertoire was profiled, and TCRdb retains in-frame clones only, with some absent. The sample carries about 6,000 clones, about 69% recorded once.

This sequence was found in a human donor with breast cancer. The chain combines TRBV12-5 with TRBJ2-3; 7 bases match TRBD1. This specimen consisted of tumor tissue, obtained before IRX-2 immunotherapy. The CDR3, as DNA: TGTGCTAGTGGTTTGGGACAGGGTACTCATTTGCTGTCCCACACAGATACGCAGTATTTT. It is translated as CASGLGQGTHLLSHTDTQYF.